This T cell receptor beta chain appears in the sequencing data of a study of early T cells in non-severe SARS-CoV-2 infection. On the study more broadly: Unpaired chains resulted from sequencing bulk RNA of unsorted whole blood.

Germline CDR1 reads SGHRS; CDR2 reads YFSETQ. V was clipped by 0 bases and J by 5 bases, with 14 bases between them. The CDR3 loop spans 16 amino acids. Study observations and caveats: Private and CD4 specificities were missed by VDJdb matching, which favored anti-spike CD8 responses.

Individual cDNA molecules carried attached unique molecular identifiers. TCRdb recomputed calls from the 5' RACE reads with MiXCR, one row per CDR3 protein. This table has tens of thousands of distinct CDR3 sequences, over 8.5% appearing once. Many counts were recorded for this clonotype. Its antigen remains unidentified. The genes are TRBV5-1 and TRBJ1-4; TRBD1 might be the D (6 bases). The specimen was whole blood. This clonotype originated in an adult who was a healthcare worker with PCR-confirmed SARS-CoV-2 infection or an uninfected control (not recorded which). In DNA form, the CDR3 reads TGCGCCAGCAGCTTGGGCCGACAGGCTGAAAATGAAAAACTGTTTTTT. Translating it yields CASSLGRQAENEKLFF.